Following are 3 T cell receptor beta chains from one sample sequenced in a study of blood T cell repertoires in COVID-19. Here immunoSEQ multiplex PCR was the method, and the copy in TCRdb shows in-frame clones only, minus some. The table lists roughly 77,000 clones, around 90% of them singletons. Material for sequencing was peripheral blood. These receptors all stem from a human donor in a cohort sampled during active COVID-19.

The chain is built from TRBV10-3 and TRBJ2-5; 8 positions agree with TRBD1. Germline V gene lookup returns CDR1 ENHRY and CDR2 SYGVKD. Trimming cost V 6 bases and J 5 bases; bases outside gene matches: 8. The CDR3 consists of 14 residues. CDR3 coding DNA: TGTGCCATCAGAGGTGACAGGGGACGGGAGACCCAGTACTTC. It translates to CAIRGDRGRETQYF.

In this sample, this clone turned up a few times. DNA for the CDR3: TGTGCCAGCAGCCCCCGGGGGGGAGACGAGCAGTACTTC. This codes for CASSPRGGDEQYF. The chain joins TRBV11-2 to TRBJ2-7, with 8 bases matching TRBD2. Germline CDR1 reads SGHAT; CDR2 reads FQNNGV. This CDR3 comprises 13 residues. Trimming at V came to 5 bases and at J to 5 bases, leaving 5 bases not matched to a gene.

The V and J genes are TRBV5-1 and TRBJ1-6, with D hard to call. The length of the CDR3 is 14 residues. The V end lost 3 bases, the J end lost 4 bases, and 8 bases lay between the germline ends. The V gene's germline CDR1 is SGHRS and CDR2 YFSETQ. CDR3 loop: CASSWSGYNSPLHF. The CDR3, as DNA: TGCGCCAGCAGCTGGTCAGGTTATAATTCACCCCTCCACTTT.